These T cell receptor beta chains were read from a single sample in a study of blood T cell repertoires in COVID-19. Generated by immunoSEQ multiplex PCR, the TCRdb table keeps only in-frame clones and is missing some. The sample yields 200,000 to 250,000 clones, about 86% seen once. The sequenced sample consisted of PBMCs or T cells enriched from blood (not recorded which). Source of these receptors: a woman between 45 and 60 years old in a cohort exposed to, infected with or recovered from COVID-19 (not recorded which). Both conserved end residues are part of each CDR3. The D gene is left open where the match is weak. A row's size may be missing; if present it is once, few, many or a size class.

CDR3nt: TGTGCCAGCAGTTACTCTACTAGCGGGGGGTCTGAGCAGTTCTTC; CDR3aa: CASSYSTSGGSEQFF; abundance: .; d_gene: TRBD2; v_gene: TRBV6-5; j_gene: TRBJ2-1
CDR3nt: TGCAGTGCTAGTCGGACAGGGTCGGGTGAAAAACTGTTTTTT; CDR3aa: CSASRTGSGEKLFF; abundance: .; d_gene: TRBD1; v_gene: TRBV20-1; j_gene: TRBJ1-4
CDR3nt: TGTGCCAGTCGGACAGGGGGTTACACCGGGGAGCTGTTTTTT; CDR3aa: CASRTGGYTGELFF; abundance: .; d_gene: TRBD1; v_gene: TRBV2; j_gene: TRBJ2-2
CDR3nt: TGTGCCAGCACCGACGGGGGAAACTACGAGCAGTACTTC; CDR3aa: CASTDGGNYEQYF; abundance: .; d_gene: .; v_gene: TRBV2; j_gene: TRBJ2-7
CDR3nt: TGCGCCAGCAGCCCCTTTCAGGCGGGGGGCCACACCGGGGAGCTGTTTTTT; CDR3aa: CASSPFQAGGHTGELFF; abundance: once; d_gene: TRBD2; v_gene: TRBV4-1; j_gene: TRBJ2-2
CDR3nt: TGTGCCAGCAGCTTACGACAGGGGGCCACAGATACGCAGTATTTT; CDR3aa: CASSLRQGATDTQYF; abundance: .; d_gene: TRBD1; v_gene: TRBV7-2; j_gene: TRBJ2-3
CDR3nt: TGTGCCAGCAGCCCCGTTTCTACTGGAAACACCATATATTTT; CDR3aa: CASSPVSTGNTIYF; abundance: .; d_gene: .; v_gene: TRBV5-5; j_gene: TRBJ1-3
CDR3nt: TGTGCCACCATTGGGCCTTTGACCACTGAAGCTTTCTTT; CDR3aa: CATIGPLTTEAFF; abundance: .; d_gene: .; v_gene: TRBV28; j_gene: TRBJ1-1
CDR3nt: TGTGCCAGCAGCGTAGTCGCAGGACAGAAACAGTTCTTC; CDR3aa: CASSVVAGQKQFF; abundance: .; d_gene: .; v_gene: TRBV9; j_gene: TRBJ2-1
CDR3nt: TGTGCCAGCAGCGTAGCGGACCTCCTGACAGGGGGTAGAGGCTACACCTTC; CDR3aa: CASSVADLLTGGRGYTF; abundance: .; d_gene: TRBD1; v_gene: TRBV9; j_gene: TRBJ1-2
CDR3nt: TGTGCCAGCAGCCCAAGGGGCCCCTCCTACGAGCAGTACTTC; CDR3aa: CASSPRGPSYEQYF; abundance: .; d_gene: .; v_gene: TRBV7-6; j_gene: TRBJ2-7
CDR3nt: TGTGCCAGCAGCCTCGACAGCTCTGGAAACACCATATATTTT; CDR3aa: CASSLDSSGNTIYF; abundance: .; d_gene: .; v_gene: TRBV11-3; j_gene: TRBJ1-3
CDR3nt: TGTGCCAGCAGTCCTTGGGAGGGGTCAATGAACACTGAAGCTTTCTTT; CDR3aa: CASSPWEGSMNTEAFF; abundance: .; d_gene: .; v_gene: TRBV7-6; j_gene: TRBJ1-1
CDR3nt: TGTGCCAGTCGGGTAGGAAACACCATATATTTT; CDR3aa: CASRVGNTIYF; abundance: few; d_gene: .; v_gene: TRBV19; j_gene: TRBJ1-3
CDR3nt: TGTGCCAGCAGCTTACAGGGTTTATACACTGAAGCTTTCTTT; CDR3aa: CASSLQGLYTEAFF; abundance: .; d_gene: .; v_gene: TRBV7-2; j_gene: TRBJ1-1
CDR3nt: TGTGCCAGCAGCCAAGTTGCGAGCTCCTACGAGCAGTACTTC; CDR3aa: CASSQVASSYEQYF; abundance: .; d_gene: .; v_gene: TRBV3-1/TRBV3-2; j_gene: TRBJ2-7
CDR3nt: TGTGCCTGGAGTGGACAGTCTGGAAACACCATATATTTT; CDR3aa: CAWSGQSGNTIYF; abundance: once; d_gene: .; v_gene: TRBV30; j_gene: TRBJ1-3
CDR3nt: TGCGCCAGCAGGTCCGGGACAGGGGATTTAGGGGAGCTGTTTTTT; CDR3aa: CASRSGTGDLGELFF; abundance: .; d_gene: TRBD1; v_gene: TRBV5-1; j_gene: TRBJ2-2
CDR3nt: TGTGCCAGCTCATTACGGGACAGGGCAGCCTTCAGCACAGATACGCAGTATTTT; CDR3aa: CASSLRDRAAFSTDTQYF; abundance: .; d_gene: TRBD1; v_gene: TRBV18; j_gene: TRBJ2-3
CDR3nt: TGTGCCAGCAGCGCCGGGGGGAAATTCACAGATACGCAGTATTTT; CDR3aa: CASSAGGKFTDTQYF; abundance: .; d_gene: TRBD2; v_gene: TRBV5-4; j_gene: TRBJ2-3
CDR3nt: TGTGCCAGTAGTACCCGGGACAGGGTCGTTGGTCAGCCCCAGCATTTT; CDR3aa: CASSTRDRVVGQPQHF; abundance: .; d_gene: TRBD1; v_gene: TRBV19; j_gene: TRBJ1-5
CDR3nt: TGTGCCAGCAGTACCGCGTACGAGCAGTACTTC; CDR3aa: CASSTAYEQYF; abundance: .; d_gene: .; v_gene: TRBV12-3/TRBV12-4; j_gene: TRBJ2-7
CDR3nt: TGCAGCGCTGACCGCTTAAAGGACAGGGGGCAAGAGACCCAGTACTTC; CDR3aa: CSADRLKDRGQETQYF; abundance: .; d_gene: TRBD1; v_gene: TRBV29-1; j_gene: TRBJ2-5
CDR3nt: TGTGCCAGCAGCGTAGGCAGGGTCGGGTCACCCCTCCACTTT; CDR3aa: CASSVGRVGSPLHF; abundance: .; d_gene: .; v_gene: TRBV9; j_gene: TRBJ1-6
CDR3nt: TGTGCCAGCAGCCTCCGACAGGGGGTCTGGGAAAAACTGTTTTTT; CDR3aa: CASSLRQGVWEKLFF; abundance: .; d_gene: TRBD1; v_gene: TRBV3-1/TRBV3-2; j_gene: TRBJ1-4
CDR3nt: TGTGCCAGCAGCCCCCGGGGGGGGTTAGACATTCAGTACTTC; CDR3aa: CASSPRGGLDIQYF; abundance: once; d_gene: TRBD2; v_gene: TRBV7-6; j_gene: TRBJ2-4
CDR3nt: TGCGCCAGCAGCATAGCGGGGGGGCCAAATAGTCCGTTCTTC; CDR3aa: CASSIAGGPNSPFF; abundance: .; d_gene: TRBD2; v_gene: TRBV5-1; j_gene: TRBJ2-1
CDR3nt: TGTGCCAGCAGCCAAACCGGGACAGACTATGGCTACACCTTC; CDR3aa: CASSQTGTDYGYTF; abundance: .; d_gene: TRBD1; v_gene: TRBV9; j_gene: TRBJ1-2
CDR3nt: TGTGCCAGCAGCACTGACACTGAAGCTTTCTTT; CDR3aa: CASSTDTEAFF; abundance: .; d_gene: .; v_gene: TRBV7-9; j_gene: TRBJ1-1
CDR3nt: TGTGCCAGCTCACCGGCATCCGAGAACACTGAAGCTTTCTTT; CDR3aa: CASSPASENTEAFF; abundance: .; d_gene: .; v_gene: TRBV18; j_gene: TRBJ1-1
CDR3nt: TGCGCCAGCAGCCAAGATTTGTCGACGGGAAATCAGCCCCAGCATTTT; CDR3aa: CASSQDLSTGNQPQHF; abundance: few; d_gene: .; v_gene: TRBV4-1; j_gene: TRBJ1-5
CDR3nt: TGTGCCAGCAGCTGGCAAACCGGGACAGGGGTGGAAAAACTGTTTTTT; CDR3aa: CASSWQTGTGVEKLFF; abundance: .; d_gene: TRBD1; v_gene: TRBV5-4; j_gene: TRBJ1-4
CDR3nt: TGCGCCAGCAGCTACACAGGAACGGGAAACACCATATATTTT; CDR3aa: CASSYTGTGNTIYF; abundance: .; d_gene: .; v_gene: TRBV5-1; j_gene: TRBJ1-3
CDR3nt: TGTGCCAGCAGCCAAGTGAGTAGCGGGGGGATTACCTACGAGCAGTACTTC; CDR3aa: CASSQVSSGGITYEQYF; abundance: .; d_gene: TRBD2; v_gene: TRBV4-2; j_gene: TRBJ2-7
CDR3nt: TGTGCCAGCATGGGGAACAGGAGAGCTTTCTTT; CDR3aa: CASMGNRRAFF; abundance: .; d_gene: .; v_gene: TRBV28; j_gene: TRBJ1-1
CDR3nt: TGTGCCAGCAGCCAGGGTAGCGGGGGCCCTAACACCGGGGAGCTGTTTTTT; CDR3aa: CASSQGSGGPNTGELFF; abundance: .; d_gene: TRBD2; v_gene: TRBV3-1/TRBV3-2; j_gene: TRBJ2-2
CDR3nt: TGTGCCAGCAGCCCGCGGGGGGCCCTCACCGGGGAGCTGTTTTTT; CDR3aa: CASSPRGALTGELFF; abundance: .; d_gene: TRBD2; v_gene: TRBV4-2; j_gene: TRBJ2-2
CDR3nt: TGCGCCAGCAGCCAAGATTCGGCAGCGAAGAATGAAAAACTGTTTTTT; CDR3aa: CASSQDSAAKNEKLFF; abundance: .; d_gene: .; v_gene: TRBV4-3; j_gene: TRBJ1-4
CDR3nt: TGTGCCAGTAGTATAGGTCCGGGACAGGGGGACATCTATAGCAATCAGCCCCAGCATTTT; CDR3aa: CASSIGPGQGDIYSNQPQHF; abundance: .; d_gene: TRBD1; v_gene: TRBV19; j_gene: TRBJ1-5
CDR3nt: TGTGCCAGCAGCTTGGGTCTTCGTGAGGGGGGCACAGATACGCAGTATTTT; CDR3aa: CASSLGLREGGTDTQYF; abundance: few; d_gene: .; v_gene: TRBV5-4; j_gene: TRBJ2-3
CDR3nt: TGCGCCAGCAGCCGCAACAGGGGGGCCTTGAATGGCTACACCTTC; CDR3aa: CASSRNRGALNGYTF; abundance: .; d_gene: TRBD1; v_gene: TRBV4-3; j_gene: TRBJ1-2
CDR3nt: TGCAGTGCTAGTAAGGGGTTCTACAACAATGAGCAGTTCTTC; CDR3aa: CSASKGFYNNEQFF; abundance: .; d_gene: .; v_gene: TRBV20-1; j_gene: TRBJ2-1
CDR3nt: TGTGCCACCAGTGATAACTATCTAATGGGTGAGACCCAGTACTTC; CDR3aa: CATSDNYLMGETQYF; abundance: .; d_gene: .; v_gene: TRBV24-1; j_gene: TRBJ2-5
CDR3nt: TGTGCCAGCAGCTTGTCACGGGAAGTATTCTCTGGCTACACCTTC; CDR3aa: CASSLSREVFSGYTF; abundance: .; d_gene: .; v_gene: TRBV7-9; j_gene: TRBJ1-2
CDR3nt: TGTGCCAGCAGTTTATTTGGTCTAGCGGTAAACTACGAGCAGTACTTC; CDR3aa: CASSLFGLAVNYEQYF; abundance: .; d_gene: TRBD2; v_gene: TRBV27; j_gene: TRBJ2-7
CDR3nt: TGTGCCAGCAGCTCGGGACAGGGCCCAGATACGCAGTATTTT; CDR3aa: CASSSGQGPDTQYF; abundance: .; d_gene: TRBD1; v_gene: TRBV7-2; j_gene: TRBJ2-3
CDR3nt: TGCGCCAGCAGCCAAGGTAGCAGGGTGTATTTT; CDR3aa: CASSQGSRVYF; abundance: .; d_gene: .; v_gene: TRBV4-3; j_gene: TRBJ1-3
CDR3nt: TGTGCCAGCTCGGGACTAGCGGGGGTTTCAACAGATACGCAGTATTTT; CDR3aa: CASSGLAGVSTDTQYF; abundance: .; d_gene: TRBD2; v_gene: TRBV18; j_gene: TRBJ2-3
CDR3nt: TGTGCCAGTAGTATAGATCTCCGACGTAGGGGGACAGGGGGCCGGGAGACCCAGTACTTC; CDR3aa: CASSIDLRRRGTGGRETQYF; abundance: .; d_gene: TRBD1; v_gene: TRBV19; j_gene: TRBJ2-5
CDR3nt: TGTGCCATCAAACGTCCTAGCTCCCATGAGCAGTTCTTC; CDR3aa: CAIKRPSSHEQFF; abundance: .; d_gene: .; v_gene: TRBV10-3; j_gene: TRBJ2-1
CDR3nt: TGCGCCAGCAGCATACGGACTAGCGAATACCTCAGGGATGAGCAGTTCTTC; CDR3aa: CASSIRTSEYLRDEQFF; abundance: .; d_gene: TRBD2; v_gene: TRBV5-1; j_gene: TRBJ2-1
CDR3nt: TGTGCCACCTACCCGGACAGGGCTAGGAACACCGGGGAGCTGTTTTTT; CDR3aa: CATYPDRARNTGELFF; abundance: .; d_gene: TRBD1; v_gene: TRBV7-8; j_gene: TRBJ2-2